The TCR beta chain described here comes from a study of T-cell memory formation after mild COVID-19. TCRdb ran MiXCR on the 5' RACE reads and lists one entry per CDR3 protein. Here the sample spans about 340,000 distinct CDR3 sequences, roughly 21% being singletons. The germline V gene has CDR1 LNHDA and CDR2 SQIVND (reference sequence). J gave up 3 bases and V 6 bases, and 7 bases lay outside the gene matches. The CDR3 extends over 14 amino acids. The chain carries TRBV19 and TRBJ2-7, with 8 nucleotides matching TRBD2. The specimen sequenced was PBMCs or a T cell subset sorted from them (not recorded which). The TCR originated in an adult woman who had mild COVID-19 (a few samples of this study predate the infection). Cell type and time point are not known. As DNA, the CDR3 is TGTGCCAGTAGCCCGTCGGGACTAGGCTACGAGCAGTACTTC. As protein: CASSPSGLGYEQYF.